These 10 T cell receptor beta chains were sequenced from one sample in a study of blood T cell repertoires in COVID-19 (dated by TCRdb to between 2020 and 2021). The library was prepared using the immunoSEQ multiplex PCR assay. This is the immuneACCESS table as TCRdb keeps it, with only in-frame sequences that have V and J called. A part of the clones is gone; compared with another copy, unresolved V genes explain less than half, and the rest is unexplained. For this sample there are some 200,000 clones; roughly 87% appear just once. Jointly, the top ten make up about 7% of the sample. Sequencing was carried out using PBMCs or T cells enriched from blood (not recorded which). The receptors come from a man aged 25-45 years in a cohort exposed to, infected with or recovered from COVID-19 (not recorded which).

The chain combines TRBV14 with TRBJ1-6; the D is unclear. The germline V gene has CDR1 SGHDN and CDR2 FVKESK. The CDR3 is made up of 18 amino acids. V dropped 1 base and J dropped 0 bases, with 13 bases sitting between them. CDR3 coding DNA: TGTGCCAGCAGCCAAGTCGACTGGAGCAGCTCCTATAATTCACCCCTCCACTTT. This sequence encodes CASSQVDWSSSYNSPLHF. The full variable domain, with the rest looked up from reference TRBV14 and TRBJ1-6, is EAGVTQFPSHSVIEKGQTVTLRCDPISGHDNLYWYRRVMGKEIKFLLHFVKESKQDESGMPNNRFLAERTGGTYSTLKVQPAELEDSGVYFCASSQVDWSSSYNSPLHFGNGTRLTVT.

The chain combines TRBV19 with TRBJ1-4, with 7 positions matching TRBD1. V was clipped by 5 bases and J by 4 bases; unmatched bases: 4. CDR3 size: 14 residues. Looked up from germline, CDR1 is LNHDA and CDR2 is SQIVND (reference sequence). CDR3 nucleotides: TGTGCCAGTAGTCCCGACAGGGTTAATGAAAAACTGTTTTTT. It translates to CASSPDRVNEKLFF.

The chain combines TRBV7-9 with TRBJ1-1; a weak D match, TRBD1 (6 bases). The CDR3 has 13 amino acids. V was shortened by 4 bases and J by 3 bases, with 9 bases between the two germline ends. CDR1 is SEHNR and CDR2 is FQNEAQ in the germline V gene (reference sequence). The CDR3 spells CASSSGQYTEAFF. The DNA for the CDR3 is TGTGCCAGCAGCTCCGGACAGTACACTGAAGCTTTCTTT.

The rearrangement joins TRBV18 to TRBJ1-5; D unresolved. Trimming left V 4 bases short and J 3 bases short, with 10 bases between. Per the germline V gene, CDR1 is KGHSH and CDR2 is LQKENI. The CDR3 consists of 14 residues. The chain's CDR3 is CASSRSGDNQPQHF. The CDR3 coding sequence is TGTGCCAGCTCACGCTCCGGGGACAATCAGCCCCAGCATTTT. Together with reference TRBV18 and TRBJ1-5, the CDR3 gives the full variable domain: NAGVMQNPRHLVRRRGQEARLRCSPMKGHSHVYWYRQLPEEGLKFMVYLQKENIIDESGMPKERFSAEFPKEGPSILRIQQVVRGDSAAYFCASSRSGDNQPQHFGDGTRLSIL.

This chain links TRBV7-9 with TRBJ2-2, with 8 bases aligning to TRBD1. Germline lookup yields CDR1 SEHNR and CDR2 FQNEAQ (reference sequence). The ends lost 1 base at V and 4 bases at J; junction bases unmatched: 2. The CDR3 covers 15 residues. The CDR3 sequence: CASSLGGTGTGELFF. The CDR3 DNA reads as TGTGCCAGCAGCTTAGGTGGGACAGGCACCGGGGAGCTGTTTTTT. The full variable domain, rest sourced from reference TRBV7-9 and TRBJ2-2, is DTGVSQNPRHKITKRGQNVTFRCDPISEHNRLYWYRQTLGQGPEFLTYFQNEAQLEKSRLLSDRFSAERPKGSFSTLEIQRTEQGDSAMYLCASSLGGTGTGELFFGEGSRLTVL.

The gene calls are TRBV2 and TRBJ2-1; maybe TRBD1 (5 bases). CDR1 is SNHLY and CDR2 is FYNNEI in the germline V gene. V dropped 6 bases and J dropped 3 bases, with 15 bases sitting between them. This CDR3 region has 15 residues. The CDR3 sequence is CASSLQGLDYNEQFF. The CDR3 DNA reads as TGTGCCAGCAGCCTTCAGGGTCTAGACTACAATGAGCAGTTCTTC.

The genes are TRBV10-2 and TRBJ1-5, with a possible D match to TRBD1 (5 bases). Trimming took 6 bases from V and 3 from J, leaving 12 bases between them. The CDR3 is 14 amino acids. Germline CDR1 is WSHSY and CDR2 is SAAADI. CDR3 DNA: TGCGCCAGCAGGCCTGCGGGGCTCAATCAGCCCCAGCATTTT. Translating gives CASRPAGLNQPQHF.

The chain couples TRBV2 to TRBJ2-4; TRBD2 might be the D (5 bases). Trimming left V 5 bases short and J 0 bases short, with 8 bases between. Germline V gene sequence: CDR1 SNHLY, CDR2 FYNNEI. The CDR3 sequence is 14 residues long. CDR3 DNA: TGTGCCAGCAGTACCGAGGGAGCCAAAAACATTCAGTACTTC. Its translation is CASSTEGAKNIQYF.

The J gene is TRBJ1-2, the V gene TRBV7-3; tentative D call: TRBD1 (5 bases). The CDR3 length is 14 residues. The germline CDR1 and CDR2 sequences are SGHTA and FQGTGA. Deletions cut 2 bases from V and 6 bases from J, with 13 bases between. CDR3 loop: CASSLLPGGHGYTF. CDR3 DNA: TGTGCCAGCAGCTTACTTCCCGGGGGTCATGGCTACACCTTC.

The chain has TRBV27 and TRBJ2-2; perhaps TRBD1 as D (5 bases). Germline V gene sequence: CDR1 MNHEY, CDR2 SMNVEV (reference sequence). The V and J ends lost 6 bases and 0 bases respectively, with 8 bases between them. This CDR3 region has 14 residues. This CDR3 reads CASRTAPNTGELFF. In DNA form, the CDR3 reads TGTGCCAGCAGGACAGCCCCGAACACCGGGGAGCTGTTTTTT.